The clone carrying this T cell receptor beta chain was seen repeatedly, ten times or more. Its antigen is unidentified. Excluded: other autoimmune disease, uncontrolled infection, pregnancy or lactation. These data belong to a study of Graves' ophthalmopathy and Graves' hyperthyroidism. TCR beta CDR3 amplification used RNA transcripts. The workflow started with a first-round RT-PCR run with HTBI primers and then moved on to a second-round multiplex PCR. TCRdb analysed the multiplex PCR reads with MiXCR anew, one entry per CDR3 protein. This sample has roughly 160,000 distinct CDR3 sequences, with around 40% found just once. V lost 1 base, J lost 5 bases, and 15 bases lay in between. The CDR3 loop spans 15 amino acids. The germline CDR1 and CDR2 sequences are SGHRS and YFSETQ. Overall study results and limits: Clonotypes were expanded in thyroid at above 0.001 frequency, and most also appeared in blood. Using 13 signatures, a model distinguished ophthalmopathy from stable hyperthyroidism, reaching 87.88% sensitivity and approximately 84% specificity. The model's prediction of ophthalmopathy progression had about 70% sensitivity and roughly 72% specificity.

V and J are TRBV5-1 and TRBJ1-1; TRBD1 might be the D (5 bases). Material: peripheral blood. The receptor was derived from a young man with Graves' ophthalmopathy. CDR3 sequence reads: CASSLMGVEETEAFF. The DNA for the CDR3 is TGCGCCAGCAGCTTGATGGGGGTGGAGGAGACTGAAGCTTTCTTT.